Sequencing of this T cell receptor beta chain was carried out in a study of blood T cell repertoires in COVID-19. Study at large: Acute-phase and convalescent COVID-19 samples originated in the United States, Italy and Spain. In each case, the material was cDNA or gDNA derived from T cells, B-cell-depleted T cells, or PBMCs.

Study processing details: Reference gene primer amplification yielded estimated nucleated cell counts. TCRdb's table, derived via immunoSEQ multiplex PCR, lists solely in-frame clones and lacks some. From that table come the V and J calls and clone size; the DNA was used to work out D and trimming. The profile shows 72,000 or so clones, 80% of them singletons. Germline values: CDR1 MNHNS, CDR2 SASEGT. CDR3 length: 18 residues. V was pared by 4 bases and J by 7 bases, with 12 bases of the junction left unmatched. Sequencing was carried out using peripheral blood. The chain links TRBV6-1 to TRBJ2-1; 14 bases map to TRBD2. The receptor comes from a man in his sixties or seventies who had recovered from COVID-19. CDR3 protein: CASSARLAGGDRRNEQFF. CDR3 nucleotide sequence: TGTGCCAGCAGTGCTAGACTAGCGGGGGGGGATAGGAGAAATGAGCAGTTCTTC.